A single T cell receptor beta chain is shown here with its context. Its antigen is unidentified. The entry originates in a study of cytomegalovirus exposure and HLA in healthy donors. Study conclusions and caveats: Earlier results showed most TCR beta V segments being productive about 90% or about 30% of the time. Near-uniform donor sequencing depth was presumed by presence/absence analyses.

Germline V gene lookup returns CDR1 KGHSH and CDR2 LQKENI. This CDR3 has 15 residues. V was pared by 3 bases and J by 3 bases, with 4 bases of the junction left unmatched. Primers included in the PCR were 60 Vbeta and 13 Jbeta primers. Clones were read by immunoSEQ multiplex PCR, and TCRdb kept only the in-frame ones, dropping some. The repertoire holds 100,000 to 150,000 clones, with around 80% as singletons. Specimen: PBMCs. The gene calls are TRBV18 and TRBJ1-4; the match to TRBD1 covers 7 bases. The receptor comes from a woman aged 60-70 years in good health and CMV-seropositive. The CDR3 DNA is TGTGCCAGCTCACCCGGGACAGCTCCTAATGAAAAACTGTTTTTT. Encoded protein: CASSPGTAPNEKLFF.